The next 27 T cell receptor beta chains were all read from a single sample in a study of blood T cells in healthy people across ages. Alongside a J-beta primer mix, a sample-barcoded 5' primer served in a second PCR lasting about 7 to 12 cycles. Via MiXCR, TCRdb re-called the 5' RACE reads, giving one row per CDR3 protein. The sample lists some 1.5 million distinct CDR3 sequences; under 30% were seen once. The sample comprised blood. The receptors derive from a woman in her twenties or thirties in good health.

This clonotype was observed a few times. V and J are TRBV4-1 and TRBJ1-5, with a possible D match to TRBD1 (6 bases). The germline V gene has CDR1 MGHRA and CDR2 YSYEKL. The ends were cut back, 1 base at V and 2 bases at J, with 12 bases in the middle. CDR3 length: 16 residues. The CDR3 region is CASSQVGGAGNQPQHF. CDR3 sequence (DNA): TGCGCCAGCAGCCAAGTTGGGGGCGCCGGCAATCAGCCCCAGCATTTT.

The chain joins TRBV2 to TRBJ2-7, with 9 bases lining up with TRBD1. Germline V gene data show CDR1 as SNHLY and CDR2 as FYNNEI. The V gene end was trimmed by 6 bases and the J gene end by 4 bases; junction bases not matched to a gene: 10. The CDR3 sequence is 15 residues long. The CDR3 here is CASRMVSGQGYEQYF. CDR3 DNA sequence: TGTGCCAGCAGGATGGTCTCGGGACAGGGATACGAGCAGTACTTC.

The rearrangement uses TRBV5-1 and TRBJ2-4; 10 nucleotides line up with TRBD2. The CDR3 length is 16 residues. The V gene's germline CDR1 is SGHRS and CDR2 YFSETQ. Trimming at V came to 0 bases and at J to 13 bases, leaving 13 bases not matched to a gene. CDR3 sequence reads: CASSLAQREGLDEQYF. The CDR3 nucleotides read TGCGCCAGCAGCTTGGCCCAGCGGGAGGGCCTAGATGAGCAGTACTTC.

The CDR3, as DNA: TGTGCCAGCAGCTTGGAAGGGTTTGGGCTATCGGGCACTGAAGCTTTCTTT. It codes for CASSLEGFGLSGTEAFF. V gene TRBV5-5 combines with J gene TRBJ1-1; no firm D call. Looked up from germline, CDR1 is SGHKS and CDR2 is YYEKEE (reference sequence). Trimming left V 0 bases short and J 4 bases short, with 19 bases between. The CDR3 runs to 17 residues.

This clonotype came up many times. J is TRBJ2-7 and V is TRBV6-1; D is undetermined. This CDR3 has 15 amino acids. Trimming left V 3 bases short and J 6 bases short, with 18 bases between. Germline lookup yields CDR1 MNHNS and CDR2 SASEGT. The CDR3 DNA sequence: TGTGCCAGCAGTGAGCACGTAGTAGGCATGCCCGAGCAGTACTTC. Residues: CASSEHVVGMPEQYF.

The chain joins TRBV4-3 to TRBJ2-4; the match to TRBD2 covers 9 bases. The DNA matches TRBJ2-5 better at its end, which makes the J call doubtful. The CDR3 spans 14 residues. The germline V gene has CDR1 LGHNA and CDR2 YSLEER. CDR3 sequence reads: CASSAGGDGQTQYF. CDR3 DNA sequence: TGCGCCAGCAGCGCGGGGGGGGACGGGCAGACCCAGTACTTC.

This clonotype was seen a handful of times. The gene calls are TRBV28 and TRBJ2-3; D is possibly TRBD1 or TRBD2 (5 bases each). The CDR3 is 14 amino acids. Germline CDR1 is MDHEN and CDR2 is SYDVKM. V dropped 8 bases and J dropped 2 bases, with 14 bases sitting between them. The CDR3 DNA is TGTGCCAGCGGGACCGCCTTACACACAGATACGCAGTATTTT. Translated, it gives CASGTALHTDTQYF.

This clonotype was seen at least ten times. This chain connects TRBV4-3 to TRBJ2-7, with D perhaps TRBD1 (5 bases). Germline V gene data show CDR1 as LGHNA and CDR2 as YSLEER. Trimming shortened V by 0 bases and J by 0 bases, and 15 bases separated the two germline ends. The CDR3 loop spans 17 amino acids. In DNA, the CDR3 is TGCGCCAGCAGCCAAGATCTAGGGGCACCAGACTCCTACGAGCAGTACTTC. Protein: CASSQDLGAPDSYEQYF.

This clonotype was picked up a small number of times. The V and J genes are TRBV11-2 and TRBJ2-3; 9 bases fit TRBD2. Per germline, CDR1 SGHAT and CDR2 FQNNGV. J gave up 7 bases and V 5 bases, and 13 bases lay outside the gene matches. The CDR3 contains 16 residues. Here the CDR3 reads CASSLGAPGLAHTQYF. DNA for the CDR3: TGTGCCAGCAGCCTAGGGGCTCCGGGACTAGCCCATACGCAGTATTTT.

Worth noting for this clonotype: A read error is possible here, since a much larger clone lies one base away. The J gene is TRBJ2-5, the V gene TRBV7-3, with a possible D match to TRBD1 (6 bases). The CDR3 runs 14 residues. Germline-derived CDR1 and CDR2 are SGHTA and FQGTGA. V was clipped by 9 bases and J by 5 bases, with 19 bases between them. CDR3 region: CASRSRQVSETQYF. The CDR3 region has the DNA TGTGCCAGTCGGTCAAGACAGGTTTCGGAGACCCAGTACTTC.

The V gene is TRBV3-1, the J gene TRBJ1-4, with unresolved D. Looked up from germline, CDR1 is LGHDT and CDR2 is YNNKEL (reference sequence). The CDR3 extends over 14 amino acids. Trimming removed 0 bases at V and 7 bases at J, with 9 bases between. This chain's CDR3 is CASSQDDGLEKLFF. The CDR3 DNA reads TGTGCCAGCAGCCAAGATGACGGCCTTGAAAAACTGTTTTTT.

A few counts support this clonotype. The rearrangement links TRBV12-5 to TRBJ1-5, with a weak D call TRBD1 (6 bases). Germline values: CDR1 LGHNT, CDR2 FRNRAP. The CDR3 extends over 15 amino acids. The V gene lost 5 bases and the J gene lost 3 bases, with 14 bases spanning the gap. DNA of the CDR3: TGTGCTAGTGGTCCGCTAGACAGGCCCAATCAGCCCCAGCATTTT. Its protein product is CASGPLDRPNQPQHF.

This clonotype was detected a few times. V and J are TRBV6-5 and TRBJ1-5; D may be TRBD1 (6 bases). This CDR3 has 14 residues. Germline V gene data show CDR1 as MNHEY and CDR2 as SVGAGI. Trimming shortened V by 7 bases and J by 4 bases, and 14 bases separated the two germline ends. For the CDR3, the DNA is TGTGCCAGCACCGACAGGAGTAAAAATCAGCCCCAGCATTTT. Residues: CASTDRSKNQPQHF.

This clonotype came up many times. The chain recombines TRBV25-1 with TRBJ2-1, with D possibly being TRBD2 (6 bases). This CDR3 has 16 amino acids. Germline CDR1 is MGHDK and CDR2 is SYGVNS. Trimming removed 7 bases from V and 4 bases from J, with 20 bases in between. The CDR3 nucleotides are TGTGCCAGCACCCGATCGGGGGACTTCCTTTACAATGAGCAGTTCTTC. This gives the protein CASTRSGDFLYNEQFF.

A few counts support this clonotype. The chain joins TRBV5-1 to TRBJ2-5, with D possibly matching TRBD1 (7 bases). The CDR3 totals 16 residues. Trimming shortened V by 1 base and J by 1 base, and 14 bases separated the two germline ends. CDR1 is SGHRS, CDR2 YFSETQ, per germline. CDR3 DNA sequence: TGCGCCAGCAGCTTGAGTGGAGGGGGCCCCCAAGAGACCCAGTACTTC. Translation: CASSLSGGGPQETQYF.

The chain combines TRBV5-1 with TRBJ2-3, with D perhaps TRBD1 (5 bases). The CDR3 is 13 residues long. The germline CDR1 and CDR2 sequences are SGHRS and YFSETQ. Trimming took 6 bases from V and 4 from J, leaving 12 bases between them. This CDR3 reads CASTYEGADTQYF. CDR3 sequence (DNA): TGCGCCAGCACGTACGAAGGGGCAGATACGCAGTATTTT.

This clonotype occurred many times. The V and J genes are TRBV7-6 and TRBJ2-1; 11 nucleotides match TRBD2. Per the germline V gene, CDR1 is SGHVS and CDR2 is FNYEAQ. This CDR3 region has 15 residues. V dropped 5 bases and J dropped 5; count of bases not matched to a gene: 5. The DNA of the CDR3 is TGTGCCAGCAGCGAGGGACTAGCGGAGAACAATGAGCAGTTCTTC. Protein: CASSEGLAENNEQFF.

The chain joins TRBV3-1 to TRBJ1-1; tentative D call: TRBD1 (5 bases). The V end lost 1 base, the J end lost 2 bases, and 17 bases lay between the germline ends. Germline V lookup: CDR1 LGHDT, CDR2 YNNKEL (reference sequence). The CDR3 extends over 17 amino acids. CDR3 amino acids: CASSQGLRGVRNTEAFF. In nucleotides, the CDR3 is TGTGCCAGCAGCCAAGGGCTTCGAGGGGTGAGAAACACTGAAGCTTTCTTT.

The chain carries TRBV4-1 and TRBJ1-1, with a possible D match to TRBD1 (5 bases). V was cut by 1 base and J by 8 bases, with 11 bases left in between. Germline CDR1 reads MGHRA; CDR2 reads YSYEKL. There are 13 residues in the CDR3. As DNA, the CDR3 is TGCGCCAGCAGCCAAGTTCGGGACGGGGAAGCTTTCTTT. Amino acid sequence: CASSQVRDGEAFF.

In this sample, this clonotype turned up many times. The rearrangement joins TRBV29-1 to TRBJ1-2, with D hard to call. Germline assignment: CDR1 SQVTM and CDR2 ANQGSEA. V lost 2 bases and J 8 bases, leaving 6 bases between the germline ends. This CDR3 is built from 10 residues. CDR3 in DNA: TGCAGCGTTGAAAGAGGAGGCTACACCTTC. Amino acid sequence: CSVERGGYTF.

This clonotype has just a few counts. The chain has TRBV27 and TRBJ2-5; D gene unclear. The CDR3 sequence is 16 residues long. CDR1 is MNHEY, CDR2 SMNVEV, per germline (reference sequence). Between the trimmed V and J ends, which lost 6 bases and 4 bases, there was a span of 21 bases. The CDR3, as DNA: TGTGCCAGCAGCCTCTCAGTGCGCCACCTCACAGAGACCCAGTACTTC. Its translation: CASSLSVRHLTETQYF.

The J gene is TRBJ2-6, the V gene TRBV4-1; the D is unclear. This CDR3 has 15 amino acids. Germline V gives CDR1 MGHRA, CDR2 YSYEKL. The ends were cut back, 0 bases at V and 3 bases at J, with 6 bases in the middle. The CDR3 region has the DNA TGCGCCAGCAGCCAAGAAGGGCTTGGGGCCAACGTCCTGACTTTC. Protein sequence: CASSQEGLGANVLTF.

The table lists this clonotype with many counts. The CDR3 DNA sequence: TGTGCCAGCAGTGCAGGACAGGGGGGGAATCAGCCCCAGCATTTT. Protein sequence: CASSAGQGGNQPQHF. The V and J genes are TRBV12-3 or TRBV12-4 and TRBJ1-5; 10 bases line up with TRBD1. J gave up 4 bases and V 5 bases, and 5 bases lay outside the gene matches. The CDR3 covers 15 residues.

This clonotype appeared a single time. The gene calls are TRBV11-2 and TRBJ2-2, with a tentative D call TRBD2 (6 bases). This CDR3 is 13 amino acids long. Trimming took off 2 bases at V and 7 bases at J, with 8 bases between the two ends. Germline V CDR1 and CDR2: SGHAT, FQNNGV. Here the CDR3 DNA reads TGTGCCAGCAGCTTACAGGGACTCGGGGAGCTGTTTTTT. It translates to CASSLQGLGELFF.

This clonotype occurred a few times. V gene TRBV19 combines with J gene TRBJ2-7; D is perhaps TRBD1 (6 bases). This CDR3 has 14 residues. The V and J ends lost 4 bases and 1 base respectively, with 11 bases between them. Germline CDR1 reads LNHDA; CDR2 reads SQIVND (reference sequence). The CDR3 nucleotides read TGTGCCAGTAGTACCCAGACAGGTTCCTACGAGCAGTACTTC. It translates to CASSTQTGSYEQYF.

In this sample, this clonotype turned up many times. The chain employs TRBV12-3 or TRBV12-4 and TRBJ1-2; no reliable D call. The ends were cut back, 0 bases at V and 10 bases at J, with 9 bases in the middle. The CDR3 is made up of 12 amino acids. The CDR3 protein is CASSLAGSAYTF. DNA for the CDR3: TGTGCCAGCAGTTTAGCGGGGAGTGCCTACACCTTC.

The J gene is TRBJ2-1, the V gene TRBV28; the D is unclear. The CDR3 is 16 residues long. Germline V CDR1 and CDR2: MDHEN, SYDVKM. Trimming removed 8 bases at V and 5 bases at J, with 22 bases between. The CDR3 sequence is CASESIGPHLHNEQFF. The CDR3 bases are TGTGCCAGCGAGTCCATCGGGCCCCACCTACACAATGAGCAGTTCTTC.